This TCR beta chain was sequenced during a study of T cell responses to AZD1222 COVID-19 vaccine. Here immunoSEQ multiplex PCR was the method, and the copy in TCRdb shows in-frame clones only, minus some. The sample has about 190,000 clones; 85% to 95% are singletons. The CDR3 spans 13 residues. From germline, CDR1 is SGHTA and CDR2 FQGNSA. V gave up 5 bases and J gave up 2 bases, with 6 bases separating them. General study findings and limits: It was only after the peak T cell response that any repertoires were sampled. In the spike-specific TCR repertoire, nearly half reportedly target unmutated variant regions.

Comment on this clone: Its antigen is not known.

The TCR originated in an adult who received the MenACWY meningococcal vaccine as a control. This chain links TRBV7-2 with TRBJ1-4; D is unclear. Sequencing was performed on peripheral blood, taken 28 days after the second dose of the MenACWY control vaccine. CDR3 sequence: CASSVGTNEKLFF. In nucleotides, the CDR3 is TGTGCCAGCAGCGTGGGGACTAATGAAAAACTGTTTTTT.